This note documents a single TCR beta chain sequence. The data stem from a study of T-cell reconstitution after alpha-beta-depleted transplantation in children. The CDR3 spans 12 residues. V lost 5 bases to trimming and J lost 11 bases; unmatched junction nucleotides: 5. This sample's TCRbeta library carried unique molecular identifier barcodes. TCRdb passed the PCR reads through MiXCR, listing each CDR3 protein once. Here the sample spans about 340,000 distinct CDR3 sequences, under 20% being singletons. The sample consisted of PBMCs, mostly from graft donor cells, taken 360 days after TCRalphabeta/CD19-depleted stem cell transplant. This sequence joins TRBV12-3 or TRBV12-4 and TRBJ1-4; 7 positions match TRBD1. This clonotype was obtained from a male patient between 2 and 10 years old who had a stem cell transplant for acute lymphoblastic leukemia, so the T cells may come from the graft donor. The chain's CDR3 is CASSVTGTKLFF. The CDR3 nucleotides read TGTGCCAGCAGTGTGACAGGGACGAAACTGTTTTTT.